This is a list of T cell receptor beta chains from one sample in a study of shared clonotypes between healthy human individuals. TCRdb keeps only in-frame clones here, not all; method: immunoSEQ multiplex PCR. The table includes some 2,500,000 clones, 85% to 95% detected once. Sequenced material: naive CD4+ T cells from PBMCs. These TCRs come from a man between 18 and 35 years old in good health. Some clones in this sample may be carry-over from other donors' samples. CDR3s include the opening cysteine and the closing phenylalanine or tryptophan. Each record gives: clone size, D gene, V gene, J gene, CDR3 DNA, CDR3 protein. D genes are given only for firm matches. Clone size is given for some rows only: seen once, a few or many times, or a class if the clone is expanded.

clone_size: NA; d_call: TRBD2; v_call: TRBV18; j_call: TRBJ2-5; cdr3_nt: TGTGCCAGCTCACTGACCGGGACTAGCGTTGGAGAGACCCAGTACTTC; cdr3_aa: CASSLTGTSVGETQYF
clone_size: NA; d_call: NA; v_call: TRBV9; j_call: TRBJ2-2; cdr3_nt: TGTGCCAGCAGCATCCTTAGCGGCGCGAACACCGGGGAGCTGTTTTTT; cdr3_aa: CASSILSGANTGELFF
clone_size: NA; d_call: TRBD1; v_call: TRBV5-4; j_call: TRBJ1-2; cdr3_nt: TGTGCCAGCAGCCCCGATGGGAGGCCACAGGGGGGCTACACCTTC; cdr3_aa: CASSPDGRPQGGYTF
clone_size: NA; d_call: NA; v_call: TRBV27; j_call: TRBJ2-6; cdr3_nt: TGTGCCAGCAGTTTATCGTGGTTCGGCGTCCTGACTTTC; cdr3_aa: CASSLSWFGVLTF
clone_size: NA; d_call: NA; v_call: TRBV2; j_call: TRBJ1-2; cdr3_nt: TGTGCCAGCGGCAGAAACTATGGCTACACCTTC; cdr3_aa: CASGRNYGYTF
clone_size: NA; d_call: TRBD2; v_call: TRBV19; j_call: TRBJ2-1; cdr3_nt: TGTGCCAGTACTGGACTAGCGAGTCCTTACAGGAGCTCCTACAATGAGCAGTTCTTC; cdr3_aa: CASTGLASPYRSSYNEQFF
clone_size: NA; d_call: NA; v_call: TRBV28; j_call: TRBJ2-1; cdr3_nt: TGTGCCAGCAGTTTCTTTCCCCTCAGGCATGAGCAGTTCTTC; cdr3_aa: CASSFFPLRHEQFF
clone_size: NA; d_call: NA; v_call: TRBV6-1; j_call: TRBJ1-2; cdr3_nt: TGTGCCAGCGGACAGCTTAACTATGGCTACACCTTC; cdr3_aa: CASGQLNYGYTF
clone_size: NA; d_call: TRBD1; v_call: TRBV9; j_call: TRBJ1-1; cdr3_nt: TGTGCCAGCAGCGCATTTGACAGGGCGAACACTGAAGCTTTCTTT; cdr3_aa: CASSAFDRANTEAFF
clone_size: few; d_call: NA; v_call: TRBV28; j_call: TRBJ1-5; cdr3_nt: TGTGCCAGCAGTTTACCCCCGGGTAGCAATCAGCCCCAGCATTTT; cdr3_aa: CASSLPPGSNQPQHF
clone_size: NA; d_call: NA; v_call: TRBV25-1; j_call: TRBJ2-3; cdr3_nt: TGTGCCAGCAGTGACGTAAGGAGCGGCGCAGATACGCAGTATTTT; cdr3_aa: CASSDVRSGADTQYF
clone_size: NA; d_call: NA; v_call: TRBV5-1; j_call: TRBJ1-1; cdr3_nt: TGCGCCAGCAGCTTGGAGGGGGGACGGAACACTGAAGCTTTCTTT; cdr3_aa: CASSLEGGRNTEAFF
clone_size: NA; d_call: NA; v_call: TRBV7-9; j_call: TRBJ1-3; cdr3_nt: TGTGCCAGCAGCTTACAGGGTTCTTTAAACACCATATATTTT; cdr3_aa: CASSLQGSLNTIYF
clone_size: NA; d_call: NA; v_call: TRBV7-3; j_call: TRBJ1-1; cdr3_nt: TGTGCCAGCAGTACCCAGGGGAGTAACACTGAAGCTTTCTTT; cdr3_aa: CASSTQGSNTEAFF
clone_size: NA; d_call: NA; v_call: TRBV5-1; j_call: TRBJ2-7; cdr3_nt: TGCGCCAGCAGCTTGGCCGGTGGGGGAACCTACGAGCAGTACTTC; cdr3_aa: CASSLAGGGTYEQYF
clone_size: NA; d_call: TRBD2; v_call: TRBV30; j_call: TRBJ2-3; cdr3_nt: TGTGCCTGGAGCCCGGGGACTAGCGGGAGACTTGCAGATACGCAGTATTTT; cdr3_aa: CAWSPGTSGRLADTQYF
clone_size: NA; d_call: NA; v_call: TRBV27; j_call: TRBJ1-2; cdr3_nt: TGTGCCAGCAGCGTCCGGGGGATCGGTGGCTACACCTTC; cdr3_aa: CASSVRGIGGYTF
clone_size: NA; d_call: NA; v_call: TRBV19; j_call: TRBJ1-1; cdr3_nt: TGTGCCAGTAGTATCCTCAAGAACACTGAAGCTTTCTTT; cdr3_aa: CASSILKNTEAFF
clone_size: NA; d_call: NA; v_call: TRBV19; j_call: TRBJ2-3; cdr3_nt: TGTGCCAGTACGGTTAGCGTTGCCACAGATACGCAGTATTTT; cdr3_aa: CASTVSVATDTQYF
clone_size: NA; d_call: NA; v_call: TRBV18; j_call: TRBJ1-1; cdr3_nt: TGTGCCAGCTCCAATATCGCAGACTTTACGACTGAAGCTTTCTTT; cdr3_aa: CASSNIADFTTEAFF
clone_size: NA; d_call: TRBD2; v_call: TRBV10-3; j_call: TRBJ2-2; cdr3_nt: TGTGCCAGCACAGCGGGGAGCACGAACACCGGGGAGCTGTTTTTT; cdr3_aa: CASTAGSTNTGELFF
clone_size: NA; d_call: NA; v_call: TRBV28; j_call: TRBJ1-1; cdr3_nt: TGTGCCAGCAAGGCAACCATGAACACTGAAGCTTTCTTT; cdr3_aa: CASKATMNTEAFF
clone_size: NA; d_call: NA; v_call: TRBV6-6; j_call: TRBJ2-5; cdr3_nt: TGTGCCAGCAGCCGGACTACGGAGACCCAGTACTTC; cdr3_aa: CASSRTTETQYF
clone_size: NA; d_call: NA; v_call: TRBV6-5; j_call: TRBJ2-2; cdr3_nt: TGTGCCAGCCGACTAACGACCGGGGAGCTGTTTTTT; cdr3_aa: CASRLTTGELFF
clone_size: NA; d_call: TRBD2; v_call: TRBV5-1; j_call: TRBJ2-5; cdr3_nt: TGCGCCAGCAGCTTGGCCTATGGGGGGGACACCCAGTACTTC; cdr3_aa: CASSLAYGGDTQYF
clone_size: NA; d_call: TRBD1; v_call: TRBV11-2; j_call: TRBJ2-1; cdr3_nt: TGTGCCAGCAGCCGACCCGACTCCGGGACAGCCTCCTACAATGAGCAGTTCTTC; cdr3_aa: CASSRPDSGTASYNEQFF
clone_size: NA; d_call: TRBD1; v_call: TRBV19; j_call: TRBJ1-5; cdr3_nt: TGTGCCAGTAGTATTCCTTCGGGACAGGGTACGCAGCCCCAGCATTTT; cdr3_aa: CASSIPSGQGTQPQHF
clone_size: NA; d_call: NA; v_call: TRBV2; j_call: TRBJ2-7; cdr3_nt: TGTGCCACTTGGAGCGGCAGAGGTTACGAGCAGTACTTC; cdr3_aa: CATWSGRGYEQYF
clone_size: NA; d_call: TRBD1; v_call: TRBV10-3; j_call: TRBJ1-2; cdr3_nt: TGTGCCATCAGTGATTACAGGACAGGGGGCATGGAAGGTGGCTACACCTTC; cdr3_aa: CAISDYRTGGMEGGYTF
clone_size: NA; d_call: NA; v_call: TRBV7-2; j_call: TRBJ2-5; cdr3_nt: TGTGCCAGCAGCTTCCAGGTCGGGGACCAAGAGACCCAGTACTTC; cdr3_aa: CASSFQVGDQETQYF
clone_size: once; d_call: TRBD1; v_call: TRBV2; j_call: TRBJ2-7; cdr3_nt: TGTGCCAGCAGACGACAGGGGGACTCCTACGAGCAGTACTTC; cdr3_aa: CASRRQGDSYEQYF
clone_size: NA; d_call: NA; v_call: TRBV7-3; j_call: TRBJ2-3; cdr3_nt: TGTGCCAGCAGCTTATGGGGGGGCTCTAGCACAGATACGCAGTATTTT; cdr3_aa: CASSLWGGSSTDTQYF
clone_size: NA; d_call: TRBD1; v_call: TRBV30; j_call: TRBJ2-7; cdr3_nt: TGTGCCTGGCCGAAGGGGACAGGAGACTCCTACGAGCAGTACTTC; cdr3_aa: CAWPKGTGDSYEQYF
clone_size: NA; d_call: NA; v_call: TRBV18; j_call: TRBJ2-1; cdr3_nt: TGTGCCAGCTCACCTCCGCGGGGAAGCTCCTACAATGAGCAGTTCTTC; cdr3_aa: CASSPPRGSSYNEQFF
clone_size: NA; d_call: TRBD1; v_call: TRBV6-5; j_call: TRBJ1-5; cdr3_nt: TGTGCCAGCAGTCGGACAGGGGCCCAGCCCCAGCATTTT; cdr3_aa: CASSRTGAQPQHF
clone_size: NA; d_call: NA; v_call: TRBV18; j_call: TRBJ1-1; cdr3_nt: TGTGCCAGCTCACCGATACGGGGTACTGAAGCTTTCTTT; cdr3_aa: CASSPIRGTEAFF
clone_size: NA; d_call: NA; v_call: TRBV6-6; j_call: TRBJ1-2; cdr3_nt: TGTGCCAGCAGCCCCGGCGGCCGGGCTGGCTACACCTTC; cdr3_aa: CASSPGGRAGYTF
clone_size: NA; d_call: NA; v_call: TRBV15; j_call: TRBJ2-1; cdr3_nt: TGTGCCACCAGGAACGGAGGCGAGCAGTTCTTC; cdr3_aa: CATRNGGEQFF
clone_size: NA; d_call: NA; v_call: TRBV7-2; j_call: TRBJ2-3; cdr3_nt: TGTGCCAGCAGCTTAGTAAGGACAGATACGCAGTATTTT; cdr3_aa: CASSLVRTDTQYF
clone_size: NA; d_call: NA; v_call: TRBV7-2; j_call: TRBJ2-1; cdr3_nt: TGTGCCAGCAGCTTCGTCTGGCAGGTGGGAAGCTCCTACAATGAGCAGTTCTTC; cdr3_aa: CASSFVWQVGSSYNEQFF
clone_size: NA; d_call: NA; v_call: TRBV5-4; j_call: TRBJ2-1; cdr3_nt: TGTGCCAGCAGCCTTTCATTACACAGCTCCTACAATGAGCAGTTCTTC; cdr3_aa: CASSLSLHSSYNEQFF
clone_size: NA; d_call: NA; v_call: TRBV28; j_call: TRBJ2-2; cdr3_nt: TGTGCCAGCAGGTACACAGGGTTAACCGGGGAGCTGTTTTTT; cdr3_aa: CASRYTGLTGELFF
clone_size: NA; d_call: TRBD1; v_call: TRBV28; j_call: TRBJ1-2; cdr3_nt: TGTGCCAGCAGTCCACAGGGGCGCCCTAGTCATGGCTACACCTTC; cdr3_aa: CASSPQGRPSHGYTF
clone_size: NA; d_call: NA; v_call: TRBV30; j_call: TRBJ2-7; cdr3_nt: TGTGCCTGGAGTGTACAGGGTGGCTACGAGCAGTACTTC; cdr3_aa: CAWSVQGGYEQYF
clone_size: once; d_call: TRBD2; v_call: TRBV5-8; j_call: TRBJ2-3; cdr3_nt: TGTGCCAGCAGCCCTATGGGACTAGCGGGAGGAACGCAGTATTTT; cdr3_aa: CASSPMGLAGGTQYF
clone_size: few; d_call: NA; v_call: TRBV30; j_call: TRBJ1-2; cdr3_nt: TGTGCCCAGCGCTTGGGACTCTATGGCTACACCTTC; cdr3_aa: CAQRLGLYGYTF